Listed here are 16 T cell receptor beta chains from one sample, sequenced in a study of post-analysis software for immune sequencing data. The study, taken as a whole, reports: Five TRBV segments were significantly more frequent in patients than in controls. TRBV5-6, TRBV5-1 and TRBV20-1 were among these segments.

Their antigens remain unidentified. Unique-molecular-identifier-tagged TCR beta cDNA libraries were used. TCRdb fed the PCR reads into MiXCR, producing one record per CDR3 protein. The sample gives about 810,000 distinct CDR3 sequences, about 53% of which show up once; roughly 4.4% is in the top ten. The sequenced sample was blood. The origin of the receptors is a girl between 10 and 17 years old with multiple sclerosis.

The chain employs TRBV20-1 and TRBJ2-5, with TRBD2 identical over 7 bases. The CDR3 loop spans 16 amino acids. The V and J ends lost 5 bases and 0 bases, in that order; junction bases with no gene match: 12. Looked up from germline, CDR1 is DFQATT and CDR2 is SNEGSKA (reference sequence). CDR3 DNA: TGCAGTGCTGTGGCCCCTATCGCGGGAGACCAAGAGACCCAGTACTTC. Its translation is CSAVAPIAGDQETQYF.

The CDR3 here is CASSLRLARGQETQFF. In nucleotides, the CDR3 is TGTGCCAGCAGTCTTCGACTAGCTCGAGGGCAAGAGACCCAGTTCTTC. V and J are TRBV2 and TRBJ2-5; 7 positions match TRBD2. With the DNA end fitting TRBJ2-1 better, the J assignment may be wrong. This CDR3 is built from 16 residues. The V gene's germline CDR1 is SNHLY and CDR2 FYNNEI.

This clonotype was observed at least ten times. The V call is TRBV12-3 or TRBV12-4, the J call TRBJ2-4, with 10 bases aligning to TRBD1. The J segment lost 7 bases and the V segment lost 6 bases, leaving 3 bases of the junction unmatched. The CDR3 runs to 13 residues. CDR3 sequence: CASSPGQGNIQYF. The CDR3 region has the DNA TGTGCCAGCAGCCCGGGACAGGGGAACATTCAGTACTTC.

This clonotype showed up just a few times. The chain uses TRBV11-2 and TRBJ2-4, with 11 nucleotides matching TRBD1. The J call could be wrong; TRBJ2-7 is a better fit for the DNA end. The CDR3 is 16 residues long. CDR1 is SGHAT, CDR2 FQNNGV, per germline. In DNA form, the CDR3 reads TGTGCCAGCAGCTTAGATGGACAGGGGGCGTTCTACGAGCAGTACTTC. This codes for CASSLDGQGAFYEQYF.

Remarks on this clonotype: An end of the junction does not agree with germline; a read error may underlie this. CDR3 sequence (DNA): TGTGCCGGCAGCCCCTATCTTGACTCCTACGAGCAGTACTTC. Its protein is CAGSPYLDSYEQYF. This sequence joins TRBV27 and TRBJ2-7; no clear D. The germline V gene has CDR1 MNHEY and CDR2 SMNVEV (reference sequence). This CDR3 has 14 residues.

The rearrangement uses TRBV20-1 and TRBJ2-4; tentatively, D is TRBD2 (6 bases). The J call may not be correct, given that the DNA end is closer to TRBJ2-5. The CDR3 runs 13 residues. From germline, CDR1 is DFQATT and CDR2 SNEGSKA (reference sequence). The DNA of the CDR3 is TGCAGTGTCCAGATGGGGGGACAAGAGACCCAGTACTTC. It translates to CSVQMGGQETQYF.

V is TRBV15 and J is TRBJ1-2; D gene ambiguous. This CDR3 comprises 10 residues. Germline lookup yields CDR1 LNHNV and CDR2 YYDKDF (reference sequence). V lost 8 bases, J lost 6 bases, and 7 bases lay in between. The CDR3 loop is CATREDGYTF. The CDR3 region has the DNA TGTGCCACCCGGGAGGATGGCTACACCTTC. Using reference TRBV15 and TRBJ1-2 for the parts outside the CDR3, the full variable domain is DAMVIQNPRYQVTQFGKPVTLSCSQTLNHNVMYWYQQKSSQAPKLLFHYYDKDFNNEADTPDNFQSRRPNTSFCFLDIRSPGLGDTAMYLCATREDGYTFGSGTRLTVV.

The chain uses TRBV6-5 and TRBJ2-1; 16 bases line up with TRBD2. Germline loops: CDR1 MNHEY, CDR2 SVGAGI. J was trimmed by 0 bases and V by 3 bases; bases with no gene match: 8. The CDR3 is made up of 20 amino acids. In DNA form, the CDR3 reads TGTGCCAGCAGTTATCTTCCGGGACTAGCGGGGGGGGGCTCCTACAATGAGCAGTTCTTC. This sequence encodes CASSYLPGLAGGGSYNEQFF.

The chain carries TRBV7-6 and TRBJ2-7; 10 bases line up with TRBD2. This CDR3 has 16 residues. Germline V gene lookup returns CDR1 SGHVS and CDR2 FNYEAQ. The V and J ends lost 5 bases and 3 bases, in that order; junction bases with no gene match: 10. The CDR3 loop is CASSPPSSGGIYEQYF. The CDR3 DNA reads TGTGCCAGCAGCCCACCCTCTAGCGGGGGCATCTACGAGCAGTACTTC.

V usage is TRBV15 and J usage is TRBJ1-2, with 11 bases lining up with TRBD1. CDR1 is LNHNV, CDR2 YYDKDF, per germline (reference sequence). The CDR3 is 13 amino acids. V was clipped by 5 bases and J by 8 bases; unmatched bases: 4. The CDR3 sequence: CATSGQGARGYTF. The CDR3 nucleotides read TGTGCCACCAGCGGACAGGGGGCGAGGGGCTACACCTTC.

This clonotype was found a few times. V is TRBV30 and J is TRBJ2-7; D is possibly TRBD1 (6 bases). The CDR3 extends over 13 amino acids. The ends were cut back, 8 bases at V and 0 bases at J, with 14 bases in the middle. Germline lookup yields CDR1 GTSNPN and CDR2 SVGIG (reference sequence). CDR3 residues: CAGNRDNSYEQYF. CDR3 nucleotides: TGTGCCGGGAATCGGGACAACTCCTACGAGCAGTACTTC.

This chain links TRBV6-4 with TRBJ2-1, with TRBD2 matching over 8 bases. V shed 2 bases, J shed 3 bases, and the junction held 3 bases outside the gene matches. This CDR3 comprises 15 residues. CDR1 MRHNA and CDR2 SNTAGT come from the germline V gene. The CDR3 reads CASSDRLAGYNEQFF. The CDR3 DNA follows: TGTGCCAGCAGTGACCGGCTAGCGGGCTACAATGAGCAGTTCTTC.

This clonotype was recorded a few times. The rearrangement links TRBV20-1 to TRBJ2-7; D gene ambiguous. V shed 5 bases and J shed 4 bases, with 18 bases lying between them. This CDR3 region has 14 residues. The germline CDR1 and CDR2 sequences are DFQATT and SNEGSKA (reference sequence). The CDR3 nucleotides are TGCAGTGCTTCCCCTAGGACGGCGCCATACGAGCAGTACTTC. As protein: CSASPRTAPYEQYF.

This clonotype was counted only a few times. The DNA for the CDR3 is TGTGCCAGCAGTTTGAGGGACCGAGCTAACTATGGCTACACCTTC. The encoded protein is CASSLRDRANYGYTF. The chain uses TRBV12-3 or TRBV12-4 and TRBJ1-2; TRBD1 might be the D (5 bases). The CDR3 covers 15 residues. The V and J ends lost 3 bases and 0 bases respectively, with 11 bases between them.

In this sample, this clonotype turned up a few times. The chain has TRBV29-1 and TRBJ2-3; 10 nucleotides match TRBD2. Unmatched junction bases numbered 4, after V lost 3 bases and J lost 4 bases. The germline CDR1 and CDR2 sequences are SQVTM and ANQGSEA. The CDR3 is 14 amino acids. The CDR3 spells CSVDLAGVADTQYF. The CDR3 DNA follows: TGCAGCGTTGATCTAGCGGGGGTTGCAGATACGCAGTATTTT.

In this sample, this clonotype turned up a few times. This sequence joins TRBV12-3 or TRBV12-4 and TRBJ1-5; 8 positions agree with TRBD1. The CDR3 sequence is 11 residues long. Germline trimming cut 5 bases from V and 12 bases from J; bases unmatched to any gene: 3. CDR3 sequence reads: CASSPDRVQHF. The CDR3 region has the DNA TGTGCCAGCAGTCCGGACAGGGTCCAGCATTTT.